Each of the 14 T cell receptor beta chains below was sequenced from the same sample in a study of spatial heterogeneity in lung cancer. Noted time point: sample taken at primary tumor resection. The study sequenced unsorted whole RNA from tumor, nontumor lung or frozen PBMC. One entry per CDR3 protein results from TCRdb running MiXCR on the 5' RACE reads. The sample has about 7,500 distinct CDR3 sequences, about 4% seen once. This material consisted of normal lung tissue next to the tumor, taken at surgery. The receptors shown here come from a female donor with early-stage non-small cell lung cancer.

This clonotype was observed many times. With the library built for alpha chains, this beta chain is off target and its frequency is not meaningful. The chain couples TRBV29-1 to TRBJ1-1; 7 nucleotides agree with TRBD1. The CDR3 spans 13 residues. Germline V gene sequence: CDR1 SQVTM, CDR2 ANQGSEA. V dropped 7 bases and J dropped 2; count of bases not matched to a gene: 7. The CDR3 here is CSAAQGTNTEAFF. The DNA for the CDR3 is TGCAGCGCCGCACAGGGGACTAACACTGAAGCTTTCTTT.

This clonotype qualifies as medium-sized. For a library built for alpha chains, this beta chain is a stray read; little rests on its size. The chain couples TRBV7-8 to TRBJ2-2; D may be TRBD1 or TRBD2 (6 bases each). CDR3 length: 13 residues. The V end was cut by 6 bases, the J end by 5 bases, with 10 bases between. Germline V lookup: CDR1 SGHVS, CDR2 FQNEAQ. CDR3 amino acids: CASREGGTGELFF. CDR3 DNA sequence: TGTGCCAGCAGGGAAGGGGGGACCGGGGAGCTGTTTTTT.

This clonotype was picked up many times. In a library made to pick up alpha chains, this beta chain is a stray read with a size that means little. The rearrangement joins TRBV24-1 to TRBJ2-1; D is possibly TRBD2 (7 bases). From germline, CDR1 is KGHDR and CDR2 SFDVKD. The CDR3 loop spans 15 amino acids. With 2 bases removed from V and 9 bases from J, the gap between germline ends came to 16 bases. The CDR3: CATSDSRGGNSEQFF. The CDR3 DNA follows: TGTGCCACCAGTGATTCTAGGGGGGGAAATAGTGAGCAGTTCTTC.

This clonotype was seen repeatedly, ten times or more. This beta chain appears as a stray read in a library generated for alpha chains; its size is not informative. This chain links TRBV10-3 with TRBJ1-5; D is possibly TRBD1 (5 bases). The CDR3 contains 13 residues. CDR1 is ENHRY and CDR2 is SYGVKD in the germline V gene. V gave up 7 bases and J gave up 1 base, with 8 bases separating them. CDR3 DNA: TGTGCCATCACACGGGACAGCAATCAGCCCCAGCATTTT. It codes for CAITRDSNQPQHF.

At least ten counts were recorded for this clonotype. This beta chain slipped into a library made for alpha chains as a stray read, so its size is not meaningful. CDR3 DNA sequence: TGTGCCAGCAGTTTCACGGGAGGAGGGGATGAAAAACTGTTTTTT. Translated, it gives CASSFTGGGDEKLFF. The V call is TRBV27, the J call TRBJ1-4; weak D call: TRBD1 (5 bases). This CDR3 region has 15 residues. Germline CDR1 MNHEY, CDR2 SMNVEV (reference sequence). Deletions cut 3 bases from V and 6 bases from J, with 14 bases between.

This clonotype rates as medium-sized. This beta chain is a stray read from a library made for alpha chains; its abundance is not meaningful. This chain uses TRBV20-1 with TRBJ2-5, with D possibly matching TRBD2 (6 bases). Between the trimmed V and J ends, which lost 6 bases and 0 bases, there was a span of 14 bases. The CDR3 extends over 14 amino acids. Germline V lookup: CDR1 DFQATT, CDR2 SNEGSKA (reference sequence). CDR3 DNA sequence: TGCAGTGCGGCCCGACGGGACTACCAAGAGACCCAGTACTTC. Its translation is CSAARRDYQETQYF.

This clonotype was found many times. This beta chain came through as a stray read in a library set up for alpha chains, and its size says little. CDR3 nucleotide sequence: TGTGCCAGCAGCTGGGGCCAAGAGACCCAGTACTTC. Translated, it gives CASSWGQETQYF. The J gene is TRBJ2-5, the V gene TRBV2; D gene unclear. Per germline, CDR1 SNHLY and CDR2 FYNNEI. The V gene lost 6 bases and the J gene lost 1 base, with 6 bases spanning the gap. The CDR3 is made up of 12 amino acids.

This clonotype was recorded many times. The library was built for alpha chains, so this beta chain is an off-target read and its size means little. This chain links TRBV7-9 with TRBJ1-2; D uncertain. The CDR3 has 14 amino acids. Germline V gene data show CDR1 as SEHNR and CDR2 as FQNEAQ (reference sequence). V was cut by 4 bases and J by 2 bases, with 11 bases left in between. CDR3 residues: CASSSQAANYGYTF. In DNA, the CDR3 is TGTGCCAGCAGCTCCCAAGCGGCGAACTATGGCTACACCTTC. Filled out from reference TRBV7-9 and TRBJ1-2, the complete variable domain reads DTGVSQNPRHKITKRGQNVTFRCDPISEHNRLYWYRQTLGQGPEFLTYFQNEAQLEKSRLLSDRFSAERPKGSFSTLEIQRTEQGDSAMYLCASSSQAANYGYTFGSGTRLTVV.

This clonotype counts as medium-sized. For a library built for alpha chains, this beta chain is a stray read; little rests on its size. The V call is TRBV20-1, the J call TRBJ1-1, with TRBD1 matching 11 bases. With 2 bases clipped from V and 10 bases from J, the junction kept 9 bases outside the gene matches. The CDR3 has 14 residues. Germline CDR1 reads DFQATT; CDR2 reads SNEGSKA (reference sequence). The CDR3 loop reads CSARSGQGARGAFF. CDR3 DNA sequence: TGCAGTGCTAGAAGTGGACAGGGGGCGCGAGGAGCTTTCTTT.

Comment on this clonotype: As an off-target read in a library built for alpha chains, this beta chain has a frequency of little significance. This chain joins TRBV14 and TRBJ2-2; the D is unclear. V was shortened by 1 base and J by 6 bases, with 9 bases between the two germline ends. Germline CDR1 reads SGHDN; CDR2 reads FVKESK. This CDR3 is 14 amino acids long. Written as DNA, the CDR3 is TGTGCCAGCAGCCAAGCTATCCTGGCCGGGGAGCTGTTTTTT. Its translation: CASSQAILAGELFF.

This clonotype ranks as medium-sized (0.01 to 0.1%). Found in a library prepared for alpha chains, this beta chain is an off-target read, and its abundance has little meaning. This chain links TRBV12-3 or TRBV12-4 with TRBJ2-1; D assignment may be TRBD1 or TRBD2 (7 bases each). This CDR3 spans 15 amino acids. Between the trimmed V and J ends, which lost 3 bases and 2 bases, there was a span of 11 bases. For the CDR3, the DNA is TGTGCCAGCAGTTTCGCAGGGGGGGCCTACAATGAGCAGTTCTTC. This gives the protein CASSFAGGAYNEQFF.

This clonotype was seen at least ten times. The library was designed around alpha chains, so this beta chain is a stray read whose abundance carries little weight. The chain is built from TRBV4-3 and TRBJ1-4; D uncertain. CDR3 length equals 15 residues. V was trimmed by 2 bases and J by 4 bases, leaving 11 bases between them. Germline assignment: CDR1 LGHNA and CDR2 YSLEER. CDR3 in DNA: TGCGCCAGCAGCCAAACGGAAAGGCTTAATGAAAAACTGTTTTTT. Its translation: CASSQTERLNEKLFF.

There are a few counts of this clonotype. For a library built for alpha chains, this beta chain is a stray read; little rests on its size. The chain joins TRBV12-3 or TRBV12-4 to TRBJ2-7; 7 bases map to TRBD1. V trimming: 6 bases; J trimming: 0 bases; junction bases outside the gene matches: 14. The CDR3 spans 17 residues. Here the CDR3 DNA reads TGTGCCAGCAGCCCAAATTTGATCGGACAGGCCTCCTACGAGCAGTACTTC. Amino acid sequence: CASSPNLIGQASYEQYF.

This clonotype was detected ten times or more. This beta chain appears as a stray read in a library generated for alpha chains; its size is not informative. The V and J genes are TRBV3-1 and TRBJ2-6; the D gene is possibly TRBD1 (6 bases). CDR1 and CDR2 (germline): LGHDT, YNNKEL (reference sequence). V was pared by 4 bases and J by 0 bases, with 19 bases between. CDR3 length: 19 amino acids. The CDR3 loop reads CASSRAGVGFPSGANVLTF. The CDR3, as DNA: TGTGCCAGCAGCCGCGCAGGGGTTGGGTTCCCCTCTGGGGCCAACGTCCTGACTTTC.